This is a list of T cell receptor beta chains from one sample in a study of T cell responses to AZD1222 COVID-19 vaccine. Profiling relied on immunoSEQ multiplex PCR, and the TCRdb table lists in-frame clones only, not all of them. The sample carries some 100,000 clones, 85% to 90% recorded once. The source was peripheral blood, collected on day 0 of AZD1222 vaccination. These receptors all stem from an adult in good health. Each CDR3 is given with its conserved first and last residue. The D gene is left open where the match is weak. Some rows mark clone size as missing; the rest say once, few, many or name a class of expanded clone.

>TRBV27|TRBJ1-1|.|TRBD1
CASRGQGMIEAFF
TGTGCCAGCAGGGGACAGGGGATGATTGAAGCTTTCTTT
>TRBV2|TRBJ2-4|once|.
CASTSFERGGLGDIQYF
TGTGCCAGCACCTCTTTTGAAAGGGGGGGCCTTGGGGACATTCAGTACTTC
>TRBV15|TRBJ1-4|.|.
CATSRYTGLIEKLFF
TGTGCCACCAGCAGATATACAGGGTTGATCGAAAAACTGTTTTTT
>TRBV15|TRBJ2-7|.|.
CATSRDYSSSSYEQYF
TGTGCCACCAGCAGAGATTACTCGTCGAGCTCCTACGAGCAGTACTTC
>TRBV27|TRBJ1-4|.|.
CASSLGPAPSEKLFF
TGTGCCAGCAGTTTAGGCCCGGCCCCATCGGAGAAACTGTTTTTT
>TRBV19|TRBJ1-1|once|.
CASSIVRTNTEAFF
TGTGCCAGTAGTATAGTCAGAACGAACACTGAAGCTTTCTTT
>TRBV5-1|TRBJ2-3|.|.
CASSVRTMRGRPDTQYF
TGCGCCAGCAGCGTTCGGACTATGCGTGGAAGGCCCGATACGCAGTATTTT
>TRBV5-6|TRBJ1-2|.|TRBD1
CASSSQWTGARGYTF
TGTGCCAGCAGCTCGCAATGGACAGGGGCGAGGGGCTACACCTTC
>TRBV18|TRBJ1-1|.|.
CASSPELETEAFF
TGTGCCAGCTCACCAGAATTAGAAACTGAAGCTTTCTTT
>TRBV24-1|TRBJ2-1|.|.
CATSDFGSEQFF
TGTGCCACCAGTGATTTCGGATCTGAGCAGTTCTTC
>TRBV5-1|TRBJ2-2|.|.
CASSLVQGSGELFF
TGCGCCAGCAGCTTGGTCCAGGGGTCCGGGGAGCTGTTTTTT
>TRBV5-6|TRBJ1-4|.|.
CASSLGTGEKLFF
TGTGCCAGCAGCTTGGGCACCGGGGAAAAACTGTTTTTT
>TRBV2|TRBJ2-7|.|.
CASKRRGALAYEQYF
TGTGCCAGCAAAAGAAGGGGGGCATTGGCCTACGAGCAGTACTTC
>TRBV27|TRBJ1-2|.|.
CASSPSQVYGYTF
TGTGCCAGCAGTCCCAGTCAGGTATATGGCTACACCTTC
>TRBV10-3|TRBJ1-2|.|.
CAISVVDYGYTF
TGTGCCATCAGTGTCGTAGACTATGGCTACACCTTC
>TRBV12-5|TRBJ1-1|.|.
CASGFYQNTEAFF
TGTGCTAGTGGTTTTTATCAGAACACTGAAGCTTTCTTT
>TRBV2|TRBJ2-5|.|TRBD1
CASTNRGLDRETQYF
TGTGCCAGTACCAACAGGGGCCTGGATCGAGAGACCCAGTACTTC
>TRBV6-2/TRBV6-3|TRBJ1-1|.|.
CASSRNRDHTEAFF
TGTGCCAGCAGTCGAAACAGGGACCACACTGAAGCTTTCTTT
>TRBV29-1|TRBJ2-2|.|TRBD2
CSTTGLGETELFF
TGCAGCACTACAGGACTAGGCGAGACAGAGCTGTTTTTT
>TRBV24-1|TRBJ2-3|.|.
CATSDLLGTQYF
TGTGCCACCAGTGACCTATTAGGTACGCAGTATTTT
>TRBV6-2/TRBV6-3|TRBJ1-2|.|.
CASSSWGVGYTF
TGTGCCAGCAGTTCCTGGGGAGTTGGCTACACCTTC
>TRBV27|TRBJ1-3|.|.
CASSRASSGNTIYF
TGTGCCAGCAGTCGTGCCTCCTCTGGAAACACCATATATTTT
>TRBV4-1|TRBJ2-1|.|TRBD2
CASSQGLAGDNEQFF
TGCGCCAGCAGCCAAGGACTAGCGGGTGACAATGAGCAGTTCTTC
>TRBV6-5|TRBJ1-1|.|.
CASSYHNGATEAFF
TGTGCCAGCAGTTATCATAACGGGGCCACTGAAGCTTTCTTT
>TRBV7-9|TRBJ2-7|.|TRBD2
CAVSGGRTYEQYF
TGTGCCGTGTCGGGCGGGAGGACCTACGAGCAGTACTTC
>TRBV5-1|TRBJ2-1|once|.
CASSLLIGRAESSYNEQFF
TGCGCCAGCAGCTTGTTAATTGGTCGGGCGGAAAGCTCCTACAATGAGCAGTTCTTC
>TRBV5-4|TRBJ1-2|.|.
CASSRKRERGAYYGYTF
TGTGCCAGCAGCCGAAAAAGGGAACGAGGGGCGTACTATGGCTACACCTTC
>TRBV12-3/TRBV12-4|TRBJ1-1|many|.
CASSQNREAFF
TGTGCCAGCAGTCAGAACCGGGAGGCTTTCTTT
>TRBV5-1|TRBJ1-2|.|.
CASSPTGPYGYTF
TGCGCCAGCAGCCCGACAGGCCCCTATGGCTACACCTTC
>TRBV5-1|TRBJ1-1|.|.
CASIGQTNTEAFF
TGCGCCAGCATCGGACAGACGAACACTGAAGCTTTCTTT
>TRBV20-1|TRBJ1-2|many|.
CSASSAGGYTF
TGCAGTGCTAGCTCCGCTGGAGGCTACACCTTC
>TRBV5-6|TRBJ1-2|.|.
CASSLGRARGYTF
TGTGCCAGCAGCTTGGGCAGGGCGCGGGGCTACACCTTC
>TRBV6-5|TRBJ2-2|.|TRBD2
CASSPPGLVVGELFF
TGTGCCAGCAGCCCCCCGGGACTAGTGGTCGGGGAGCTGTTTTTT
>TRBV10-3|TRBJ2-1|.|.
CAIMVTGHYNEQFF
TGTGCCATCATGGTTACGGGTCACTACAATGAGCAGTTCTTC
>TRBV5-1|TRBJ2-3|.|TRBD2
CASSLGGLAGRLGGNTQYF
TGCGCCAGCAGCCTAGGGGGACTAGCGGGACGGCTCGGTGGAAATACGCAGTATTTT
>TRBV3-1/TRBV3-2|TRBJ2-6|.|.
CATPGANVLTF
TGTGCCACCCCTGGGGCCAACGTCCTGACTTTC
>TRBV3-1/TRBV3-2|TRBJ1-6|.|TRBD1
CASSQVRGPYSPLHF
TGTGCCAGCAGCCAAGTCAGGGGGCCCTATTCACCCCTCCACTTT
>TRBV27|TRBJ2-4|.|.
CASISHGTKNIQYF
TGTGCCAGCATATCTCATGGGACCAAAAACATTCAGTACTTC
>TRBV7-6|TRBJ1-3|.|.
CASSSGTAVGGGNTIYF
TGTGCCAGCAGCTCCGGGACCGCCGTGGGAGGTGGAAACACCATATATTTT
>TRBV2|TRBJ1-2|.|TRBD1
CASSQRSGGDYGYTF
TGTGCCAGCAGCCAAAGATCAGGGGGGGATTATGGCTACACCTTC
>TRBV3-1/TRBV3-2|TRBJ2-4|.|TRBD2
CASSRLAGKNIQYF
TGTGCCAGCAGCCGACTAGCGGGAAAAAACATTCAGTACTTC
>TRBV2|TRBJ2-7|.|.
CASSEEEGPYEQYF
TGTGCCAGCAGTGAAGAGGAGGGCCCCTACGAGCAGTACTTC
>TRBV3-1/TRBV3-2|TRBJ2-5|.|TRBD1
CASSQDRTGLKYF
TGTGCCAGCAGCCAAGATAGGACAGGACTTAAGTACTTC
>TRBV30|TRBJ1-1|.|.
CAWSVVSEAFF
TGTGCCTGGAGTGTAGTTTCTGAAGCTTTCTTT
>TRBV4-2|TRBJ2-3|.|TRBD2
CASSQNPSGGRTDTQYF
TGTGCCAGCAGTCAAAACCCCAGCGGGGGGCGCACAGATACGCAGTATTTT
>TRBV5-1|TRBJ1-5|.|.
CASSFSLDQPQHF
TGCGCCAGCAGCTTTTCTTTAGACCAGCCCCAGCATTTT
>TRBV6-5|TRBJ1-6|.|.
CASSYVRGRDSPLHF
TGTGCCAGCAGTTATGTCCGGGGCAGAGATTCACCCCTCCACTTT
>TRBV19|TRBJ1-1|.|.
CASSMRRLSGEAFF
TGTGCCAGTAGTATGCGGAGGTTGTCTGGTGAAGCTTTCTTT
>TRBV6-2/TRBV6-3|TRBJ2-7|.|.
CASSYSGTSYEQYF
TGTGCCAGCAGTTACTCAGGGACATCTTACGAGCAGTACTTC
>TRBV6-6|TRBJ1-5|.|.
CASSPRTRDSNQPQHF
TGTGCCAGCAGTCCTCGGACCCGGGACAGCAATCAGCCCCAGCATTTT
>TRBV5-1|TRBJ2-7|.|TRBD2
CASTLAGGAYEQYF
TGCGCCAGCACCCTAGCGGGGGGCGCCTACGAGCAGTACTTC
>TRBV6-5|TRBJ1-1|.|.
CASSYSGHRPGTEAFF
TGTGCCAGCAGTTACTCGGGGCACCGCCCGGGCACTGAAGCTTTCTTT
>TRBV3-1/TRBV3-2|TRBJ1-3|.|TRBD1
CASSQTGGYSGNTIYF
TGTGCCAGCAGCCAGACAGGGGGCTATAGTGGAAACACCATATATTTT
>TRBV5-1|TRBJ2-7|.|TRBD1
CASRFDSGTAPYEQYF
TGCGCCAGCAGGTTTGACTCCGGGACAGCTCCTTACGAGCAGTACTTC
>TRBV12-3/TRBV12-4|TRBJ1-2|.|.
CASSASLFYGYTF
TGTGCCAGCAGTGCCAGCTTGTTCTATGGCTACACCTTC
>TRBV5-5|TRBJ2-7|.|.
CASSPDSNTYEQYF
TGTGCCAGCAGCCCGGACAGTAATACCTACGAGCAGTACTTC
>TRBV5-1|TRBJ2-1|.|TRBD1
CASNRDRGLDEQFF
TGCGCCAGCAACCGGGACAGGGGGCTCGATGAGCAGTTCTTC
>TRBV7-3|TRBJ1-6|.|.
CASSLRGQGTGGNSPLHF
TGTGCCAGCAGCTTACGGGGCCAGGGGACCGGGGGAAATTCACCCCTCCACTTT
>TRBV6-2/TRBV6-3|TRBJ1-1|.|.
CASSFPGMNTEAFF
TGTGCCAGCAGCTTCCCGGGGATGAACACTGAAGCTTTCTTT